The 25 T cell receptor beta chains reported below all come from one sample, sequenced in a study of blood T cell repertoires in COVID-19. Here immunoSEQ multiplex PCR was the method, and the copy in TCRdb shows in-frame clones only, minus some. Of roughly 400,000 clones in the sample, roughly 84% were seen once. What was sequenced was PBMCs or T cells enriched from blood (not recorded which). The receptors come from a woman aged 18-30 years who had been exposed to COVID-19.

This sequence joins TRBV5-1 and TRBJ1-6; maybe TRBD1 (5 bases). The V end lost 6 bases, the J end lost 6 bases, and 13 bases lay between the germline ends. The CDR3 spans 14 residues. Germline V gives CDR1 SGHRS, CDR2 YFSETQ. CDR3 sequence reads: CASTQGIGNSPLHF. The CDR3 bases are TGCGCCAGCACCCAGGGAATTGGTAATTCACCCCTCCACTTT.

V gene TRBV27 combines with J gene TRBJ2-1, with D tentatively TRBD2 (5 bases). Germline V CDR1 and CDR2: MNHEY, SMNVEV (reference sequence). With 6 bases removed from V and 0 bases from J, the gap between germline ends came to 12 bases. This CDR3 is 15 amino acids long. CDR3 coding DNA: TGTGCCAGCAGCTGGACGGGAAGCTCCTACAATGAGCAGTTCTTC. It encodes CASSWTGSSYNEQFF.

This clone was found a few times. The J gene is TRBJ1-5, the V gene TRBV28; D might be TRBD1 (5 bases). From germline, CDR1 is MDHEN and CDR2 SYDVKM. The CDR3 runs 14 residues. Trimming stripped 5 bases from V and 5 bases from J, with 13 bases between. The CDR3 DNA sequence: TGTGCCAGCAGTCCCTCTTGGGGCTATCAGCCCCAGCATTTT. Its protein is CASSPSWGYQPQHF.

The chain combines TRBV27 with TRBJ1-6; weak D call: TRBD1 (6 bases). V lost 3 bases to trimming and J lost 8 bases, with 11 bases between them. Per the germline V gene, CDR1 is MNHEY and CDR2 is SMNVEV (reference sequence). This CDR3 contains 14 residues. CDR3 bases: TGTGCCAGCAGTTTTTGGGGGCGGGATTCACCCCTCCACTTT. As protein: CASSFWGRDSPLHF.

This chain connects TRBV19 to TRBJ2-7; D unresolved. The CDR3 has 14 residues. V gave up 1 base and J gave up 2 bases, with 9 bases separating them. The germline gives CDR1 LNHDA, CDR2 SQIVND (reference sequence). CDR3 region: CASSIGGPAYEQYF. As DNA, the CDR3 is TGTGCCAGTAGTATAGGTGGGCCTGCCTACGAGCAGTACTTC.

CDR3 bases: TGTGCCAGCAGTTCCCCCGGACTAGCGGTACACAATGAGCAGTTCTTC. It yields the protein CASSSPGLAVHNEQFF. V is TRBV27 and J is TRBJ2-1, with 10 bases matching TRBD2. V lost 4 bases, J lost 5 bases, and 8 bases stayed unmatched. Germline CDR1 and CDR2: MNHEY and SMNVEV (reference sequence). The CDR3 runs to 16 residues.

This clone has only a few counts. The chain's CDR3 is CASSFQRQTGELFF. The CDR3 DNA follows: TGTGCCAGCAGCTTCCAAAGACAGACCGGGGAGCTGTTTTTT. The genes are TRBV7-9 and TRBJ2-2, with D possibly TRBD1 on 5 matching bases. CDR1 and CDR2 (germline): SEHNR, FQNEAQ (reference sequence). V dropped 3 bases and J dropped 5 bases, with 10 bases sitting between them. The CDR3 extends over 14 amino acids.

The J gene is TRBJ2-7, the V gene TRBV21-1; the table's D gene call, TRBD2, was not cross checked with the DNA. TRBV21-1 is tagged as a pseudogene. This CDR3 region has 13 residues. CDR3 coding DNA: TGTGCCAGCAGCCAACTAGCGATCTACGAGCAGTACTTC. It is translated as CASSQLAIYEQYF.

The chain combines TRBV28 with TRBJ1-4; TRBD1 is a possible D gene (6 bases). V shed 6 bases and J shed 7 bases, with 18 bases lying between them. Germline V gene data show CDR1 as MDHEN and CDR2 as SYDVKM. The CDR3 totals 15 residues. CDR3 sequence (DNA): TGTGCCAGCAGCAATCCGGGACATGCGTCTGAAAAACTGTTTTTT. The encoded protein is CASSNPGHASEKLFF.

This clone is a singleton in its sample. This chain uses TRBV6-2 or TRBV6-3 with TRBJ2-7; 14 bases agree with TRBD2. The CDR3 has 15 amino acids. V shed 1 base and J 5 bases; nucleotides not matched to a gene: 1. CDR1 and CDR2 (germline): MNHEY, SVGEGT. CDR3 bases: TGTGCCAGCAGTTACTTGGGACTAGCGGGAGACGAGCAGTACTTC. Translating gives CASSYLGLAGDEQYF.

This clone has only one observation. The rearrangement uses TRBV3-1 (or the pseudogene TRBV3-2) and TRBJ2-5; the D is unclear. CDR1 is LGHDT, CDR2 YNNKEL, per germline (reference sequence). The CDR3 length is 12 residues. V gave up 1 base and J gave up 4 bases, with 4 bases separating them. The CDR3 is CASSQVRETQYF. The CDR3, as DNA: TGTGCCAGCAGCCAAGTCAGAGAGACCCAGTACTTC.

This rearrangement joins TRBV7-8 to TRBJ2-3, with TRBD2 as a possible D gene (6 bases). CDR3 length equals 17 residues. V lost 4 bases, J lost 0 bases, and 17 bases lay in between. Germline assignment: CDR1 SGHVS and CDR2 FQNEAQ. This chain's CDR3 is CASSSTRGKRSTDTQYF. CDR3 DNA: TGTGCCAGCAGCTCCACGCGGGGTAAGCGAAGCACAGATACGCAGTATTTT.

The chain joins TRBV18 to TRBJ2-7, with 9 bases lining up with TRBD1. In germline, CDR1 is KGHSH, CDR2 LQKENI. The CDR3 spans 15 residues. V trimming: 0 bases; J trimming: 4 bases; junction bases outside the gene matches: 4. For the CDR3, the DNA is TGTGCCAGCTCACCACCATGGACAGGGGTTTACGAGCAGTACTTC. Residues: CASSPPWTGVYEQYF.

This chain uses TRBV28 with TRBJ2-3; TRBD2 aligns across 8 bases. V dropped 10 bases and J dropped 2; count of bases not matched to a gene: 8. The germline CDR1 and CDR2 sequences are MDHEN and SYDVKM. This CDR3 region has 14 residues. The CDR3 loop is CATASGRITDTQYF. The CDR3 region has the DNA TGTGCCACCGCGAGCGGGAGAATCACAGATACGCAGTATTTT.

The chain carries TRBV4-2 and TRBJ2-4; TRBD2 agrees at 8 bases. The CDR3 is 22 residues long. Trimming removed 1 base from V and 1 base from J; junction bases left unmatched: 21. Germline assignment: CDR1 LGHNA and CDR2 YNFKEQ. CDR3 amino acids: CASSQAPLLAGGSYVAKNIQYF. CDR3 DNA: TGTGCCAGCAGCCAAGCCCCCTTGTTGGCGGGGGGATCCTATGTCGCCAAAAACATTCAGTACTTC.

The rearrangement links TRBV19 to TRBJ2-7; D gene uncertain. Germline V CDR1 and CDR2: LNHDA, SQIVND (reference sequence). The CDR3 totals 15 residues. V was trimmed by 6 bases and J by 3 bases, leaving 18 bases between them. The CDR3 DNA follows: TGTGCCAGTAGAGCCGGGTATGGAGCGAGCTACGAGCAGTACTTC. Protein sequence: CASRAGYGASYEQYF.

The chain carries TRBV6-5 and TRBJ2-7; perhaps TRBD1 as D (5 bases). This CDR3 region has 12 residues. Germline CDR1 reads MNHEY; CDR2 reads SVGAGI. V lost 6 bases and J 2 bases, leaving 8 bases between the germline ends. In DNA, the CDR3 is TGTGCCAGCAGAGACAGCCCCTACGAGCAGTACTTC. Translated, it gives CASRDSPYEQYF.

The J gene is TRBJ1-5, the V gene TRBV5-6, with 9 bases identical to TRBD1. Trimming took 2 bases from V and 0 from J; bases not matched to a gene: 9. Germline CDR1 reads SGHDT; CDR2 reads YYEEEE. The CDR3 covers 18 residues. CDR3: CASSLWTGELYSNQPQHF. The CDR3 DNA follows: TGTGCCAGCAGCTTATGGACAGGGGAACTTTATAGCAATCAGCCCCAGCATTTT. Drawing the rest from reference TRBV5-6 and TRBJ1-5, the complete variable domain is DAGVTQSPTHLIKTRGQQVTLRCSPKSGHDTVSWYQQALGQGPQFIFQYYEEEERQRGNFPDRFSGHQFPNYSSELNVNALLLGDSALYLCASSLWTGELYSNQPQHFGDGTRLSIL.

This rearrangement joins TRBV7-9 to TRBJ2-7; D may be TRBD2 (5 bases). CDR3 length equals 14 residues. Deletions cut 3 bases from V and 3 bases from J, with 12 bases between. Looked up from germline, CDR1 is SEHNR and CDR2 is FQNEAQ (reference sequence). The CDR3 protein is CASSFEGASYEQYF. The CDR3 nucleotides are TGTGCCAGCAGCTTCGAGGGAGCGAGCTACGAGCAGTACTTC.

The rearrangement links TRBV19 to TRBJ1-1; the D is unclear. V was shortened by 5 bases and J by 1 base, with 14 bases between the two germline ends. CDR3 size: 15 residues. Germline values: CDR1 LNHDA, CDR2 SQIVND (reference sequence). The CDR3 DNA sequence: TGTGCCAGTAGTGCGGAACGGGGATCGAACACTGAAGCTTTCTTT. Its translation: CASSAERGSNTEAFF.

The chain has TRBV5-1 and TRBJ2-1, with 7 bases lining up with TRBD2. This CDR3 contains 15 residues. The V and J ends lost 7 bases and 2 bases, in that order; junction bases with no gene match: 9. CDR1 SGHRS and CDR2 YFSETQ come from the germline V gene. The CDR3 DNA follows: TGCGCCAGCTCAGACGGAGCGGGACCCTACAATGAGCAGTTCTTC. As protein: CASSDGAGPYNEQFF.

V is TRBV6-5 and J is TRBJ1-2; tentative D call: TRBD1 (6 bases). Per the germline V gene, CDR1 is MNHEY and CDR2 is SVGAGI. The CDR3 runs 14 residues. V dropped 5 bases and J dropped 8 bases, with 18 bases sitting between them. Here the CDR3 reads CASSRTVLAHGYTF. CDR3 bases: TGTGCCAGCAGTAGGACAGTCCTTGCCCACGGCTACACCTTC.

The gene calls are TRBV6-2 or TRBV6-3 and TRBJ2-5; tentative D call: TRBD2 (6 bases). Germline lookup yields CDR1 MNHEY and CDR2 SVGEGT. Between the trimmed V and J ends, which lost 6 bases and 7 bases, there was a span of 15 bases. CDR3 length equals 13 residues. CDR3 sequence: CASSQRLVGTQYF. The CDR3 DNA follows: TGTGCCAGCAGCCAAAGACTAGTGGGGACCCAGTACTTC.

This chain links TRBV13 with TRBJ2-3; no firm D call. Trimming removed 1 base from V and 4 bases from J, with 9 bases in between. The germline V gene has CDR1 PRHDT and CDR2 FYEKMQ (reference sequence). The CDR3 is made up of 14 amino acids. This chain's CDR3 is CASSLDWSPDTQYF. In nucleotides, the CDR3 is TGTGCCAGCAGCTTAGATTGGAGCCCAGATACGCAGTATTTT.

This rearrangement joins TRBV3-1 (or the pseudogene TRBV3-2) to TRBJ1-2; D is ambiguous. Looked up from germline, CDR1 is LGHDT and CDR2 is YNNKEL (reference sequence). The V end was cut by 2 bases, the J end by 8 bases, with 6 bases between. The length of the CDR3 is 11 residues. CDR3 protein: CASSQFLGYTF. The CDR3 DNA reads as TGTGCCAGCAGCCAATTTCTCGGCTACACCTTC.